The present T cell receptor beta chain was sequenced within a study of blood T cell repertoires in COVID-19. Whole-study context: Nucleic acid was either cDNA or gDNA, and it came from T cells, B-cell-depleted T cells, or PBMCs.

The germline CDR1 and CDR2 sequences are LGHDT and YNNKEL (reference sequence). CDR3 size: 16 residues. Trimming shortened V by 1 base and J by 6 bases, and 15 bases separated the two germline ends. Methods used by the authors: For nucleated cells, counts were estimated from reference gene primer amplification. Here immunoSEQ multiplex PCR was the method, and the copy in TCRdb shows in-frame clones only, minus some. The DNA was the basis for D and trimming; V, J and clone size are from that table. The repertoire consists of 200,000 to 300,000 clones, with around four fifths occurring once and the leading ten covering 3.5% to 5%.

This receptor was identified in a man aged 55 to 70 with acute or convalescent COVID-19. Material for sequencing was peripheral blood. The chain combines TRBV3-1 (or the pseudogene TRBV3-2) with TRBJ2-2, with a tentative D call TRBD2 (6 bases). Written as DNA, the CDR3 is TGTGCCAGCAGCCAAGGGGGACTTGTAGGGGCCGGGGAGCTGTTTTTT. As protein: CASSQGGLVGAGELFF.